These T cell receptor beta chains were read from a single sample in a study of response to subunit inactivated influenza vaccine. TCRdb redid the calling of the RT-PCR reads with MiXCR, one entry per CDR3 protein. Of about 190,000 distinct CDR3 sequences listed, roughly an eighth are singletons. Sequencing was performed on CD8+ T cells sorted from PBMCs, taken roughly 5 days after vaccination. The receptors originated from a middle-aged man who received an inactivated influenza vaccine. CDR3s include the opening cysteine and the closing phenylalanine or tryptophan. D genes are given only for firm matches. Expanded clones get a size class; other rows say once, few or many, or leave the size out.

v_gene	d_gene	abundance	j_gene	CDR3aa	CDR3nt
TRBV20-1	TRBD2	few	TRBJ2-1	CSASGRGLAGSHEQFF	TGCAGTGCTAGTGGACGTGGACTAGCGGGGAGTCATGAGCAGTTCTTC
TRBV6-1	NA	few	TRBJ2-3	CASSEYGGGFSTDTQYF	TGTGCCAGCAGTGAATATGGGGGAGGATTTTCCACAGATACGCAGTATTTT
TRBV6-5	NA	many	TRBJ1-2	CASSYGVGDYGYTF	TGTGCCAGCAGTTACGGGGTCGGAGACTATGGCTACACCTTC
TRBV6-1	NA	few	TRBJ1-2	CASSRRTGYYGYTF	TGTGCCAGCAGCCGACGCACAGGGTACTATGGCTACACCTTC
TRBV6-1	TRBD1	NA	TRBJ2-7	CASSDKTGTGGYEQYF	TGTGCCAGCAGTGATAAGACCGGGACAGGGGGTTACGAGCAGTACTTC
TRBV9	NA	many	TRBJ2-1	CASSVGQGLEQFF	TGTGCCAGCAGCGTGGGTCAGGGGCTTGAGCAGTTCTTC
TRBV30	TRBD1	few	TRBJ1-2	CASETRDSYGYTF	TGTGCCTCGGAGACCAGGGACAGCTATGGCTACACCTTC
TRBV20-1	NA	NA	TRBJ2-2	CSAREPPGTKNTGELFF	TGCAGTGCCAGAGAACCCCCCGGGACGAAGAACACCGGGGAGCTGTTTTTT
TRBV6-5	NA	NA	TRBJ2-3	CASSYGRVGGSDTQYF	TGTGCCAGCAGTTACGGGCGGGTAGGCGGGTCAGATACGCAGTATTTT
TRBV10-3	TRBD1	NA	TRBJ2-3	CAISDRDRGVDTQYF	TGTGCCATCAGTGATAGGGACAGGGGAGTAGATACGCAGTATTTT
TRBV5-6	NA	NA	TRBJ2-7	CASSLPRDTNYEQYF	TGTGCCAGCAGCTTACCCCGGGACACGAACTACGAGCAGTACTTC
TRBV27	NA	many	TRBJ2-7	CASSFGRSYEQYF	TGTGCCAGCAGTTTCGGCAGATCCTACGAGCAGTACTTC
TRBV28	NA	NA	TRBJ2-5	CASSSRDRPWETQYF	TGTGCCAGCAGTTCCCGGGACCGTCCGTGGGAGACCCAGTACTTC
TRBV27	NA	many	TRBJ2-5	CASSVLARQETQYF	TGTGCCAGCAGTGTGTTAGCGCGCCAAGAGACCCAGTACTTC
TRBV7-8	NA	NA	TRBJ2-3	CASSPYVGANGQYF	TGTGCCAGCAGCCCTTATGTGGGCGCAAACGGGCAGTATTTT
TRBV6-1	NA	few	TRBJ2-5	CASTWGTFEETQYF	TGTGCCAGCACCTGGGGGACATTTGAAGAGACCCAGTACTTC
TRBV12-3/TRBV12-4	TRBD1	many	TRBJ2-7	CASSDGTARDEQYF	TGTGCCAGCAGCGATGGGACAGCCCGGGACGAGCAGTACTTC
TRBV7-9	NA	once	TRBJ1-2	CASTVGTDYGYTF	TGTGCCAGCACGGTCGGGACGGACTATGGCTACACCTTC
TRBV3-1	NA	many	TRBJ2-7	CASSSGGISGSYEQYF	TGTGCCAGCAGCTCAGGGGGGATTAGCGGCTCCTACGAGCAGTACTTC
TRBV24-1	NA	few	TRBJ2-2	CATTYGPGGELFF	TGTGCCACCACCTACGGGCCTGGCGGGGAGCTGTTTTTT
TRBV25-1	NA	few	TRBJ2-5	CASSEYSVAPVETQYF	TGTGCCAGCAGTGAATATTCAGTGGCTCCAGTAGAGACCCAGTACTTC
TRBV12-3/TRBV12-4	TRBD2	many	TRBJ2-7	CATQRGESSYEQYF	TGTGCCACCCAGCGGGGGGAAAGCTCCTACGAGCAGTACTTC
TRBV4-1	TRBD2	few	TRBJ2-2	CASSQVGAGLAGAPNTGELFF	TGCGCCAGCAGCCAAGTGGGAGCGGGACTAGCGGGAGCACCGAACACCGGGGAGCTGTTTTTT
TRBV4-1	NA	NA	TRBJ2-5	CASSQNPLQGLGETQYF	TGCGCCAGCAGCCAAAACCCCTTACAGGGTTTGGGAGAGACCCAGTACTTC
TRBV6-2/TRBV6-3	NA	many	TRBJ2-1	CASSPTIGDYNEQFF	TGTGCCAGCAGTCCCACTATCGGAGACTACAATGAGCAGTTCTTC
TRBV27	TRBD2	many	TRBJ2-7	CASSPGTSGYEQYF	TGTGCCAGCAGTCCCGGGACTAGCGGCTACGAGCAGTACTTC
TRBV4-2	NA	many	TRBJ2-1	CASSPWDGFNEQFF	TGTGCCAGCAGCCCCTGGGACGGATTCAATGAGCAGTTCTTC
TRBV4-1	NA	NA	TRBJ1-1	CASSPGDSGSIYTFTMNTEAFF	TGCGCCAGCAGCCCTGGGGATTCGGGCTCCATATACACCTTTACCATGAACACTGAAGCTTTCTTT
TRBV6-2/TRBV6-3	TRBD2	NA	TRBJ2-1	CASSQLAGGFDEQFF	TGTGCCAGCAGTCAGCTAGCGGGGGGTTTCGATGAGCAGTTCTTC
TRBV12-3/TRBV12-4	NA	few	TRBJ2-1	CASSLTGDPYNEQFF	TGTGCCAGCAGTTTAACGGGAGACCCCTACAATGAGCAGTTCTTC
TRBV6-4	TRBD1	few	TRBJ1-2	CASSDSAGTGSEGYTF	TGTGCCAGCAGTGACTCAGCCGGGACAGGGTCGGAGGGCTACACCTTC
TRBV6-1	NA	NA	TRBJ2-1	CASTPLRDLLGYEQFF	TGTGCCAGCACCCCCCTTCGAGACCTCTTAGGGTATGAGCAGTTCTTC
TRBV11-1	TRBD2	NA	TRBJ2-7	CASSLARFAASGSYEQYF	TGTGCCAGCAGCTTAGCGCGATTTGCAGCTAGCGGCTCCTACGAGCAGTACTTC
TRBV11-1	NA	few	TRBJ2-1	CASSWTGYEQFF	TGTGCCAGCAGCTGGACTGGATATGAGCAGTTCTTC
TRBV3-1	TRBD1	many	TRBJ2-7	CASSQEGGLSYEQYF	TGTGCCAGCAGCCAAGAAGGGGGCCTCTCCTACGAGCAGTACTTC
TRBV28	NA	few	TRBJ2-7	CASSISRDEQYF	TGTGCCAGCAGCATTTCCAGGGACGAGCAGTACTTC
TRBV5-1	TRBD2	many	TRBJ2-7	CASSLVSGGTYEQYF	TGCGCCAGCAGCTTGGTGAGCGGGGGTACCTACGAGCAGTACTTC
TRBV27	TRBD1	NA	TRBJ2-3	CASSERSRTGDDTQYF	TGTGCCAGCAGCGAACGGTCAAGGACAGGGGACGATACGCAGTATTTT
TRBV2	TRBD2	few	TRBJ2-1	CASSLRREVYNEQFF	TGTGCCAGCAGCCTTCGGCGGGAGGTCTACAATGAGCAGTTCTTC
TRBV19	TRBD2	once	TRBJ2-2	CASSIVPSGSGELFF	TGTGCCAGTAGTATAGTCCCTAGCGGGAGCGGGGAGCTGTTTTTT
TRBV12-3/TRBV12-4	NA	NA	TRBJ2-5	CASSILETQYF	TGTGCCAGCAGTATACTAGAGACCCAGTACTTC
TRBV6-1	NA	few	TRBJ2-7	CASSVLLEYEQYF	TGTGCCAGCAGTGTGCTACTGGAGTACGAGCAGTACTTC
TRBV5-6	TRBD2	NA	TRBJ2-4	CASSPGTSGLFFLQYF	TGTGCCAGCAGCCCGGGGACTAGCGGTCTCTTTTTTCTTCAGTACTTC
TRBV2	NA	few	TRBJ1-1	CASSEALDGGNTEAFF	TGTGCCAGCAGTGAAGCGCTAGATGGGGGAAACACTGAAGCTTTCTTT
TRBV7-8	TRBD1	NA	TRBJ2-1	CASSSLDREQFF	TGTGCCAGCAGCTCTTTGGACAGGGAGCAGTTCTTC
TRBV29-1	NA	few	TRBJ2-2	CSALRGGELFF	TGCAGCGCCCTGCGAGGCGGGGAGCTGTTTTTT
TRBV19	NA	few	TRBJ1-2	CASSIWDGYTF	TGTGCCAGTAGTATCTGGGATGGCTACACCTTC
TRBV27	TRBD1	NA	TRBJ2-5	CASKIDRGSYQETQYF	TGTGCCAGCAAGATCGACAGGGGCTCGTACCAAGAGACCCAGTACTTC
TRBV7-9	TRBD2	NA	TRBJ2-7	CAWREEPYEQYF	TGTGCGTGGCGGGAGGAACCCTACGAGCAGTACTTC
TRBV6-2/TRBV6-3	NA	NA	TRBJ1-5	CASSYQARQPQHF	TGTGCCAGCAGTTACCAGGCACGACAGCCTCAGCATTTT
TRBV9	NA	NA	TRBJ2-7	CASSVGGDIRYEQYF	TGTGCCAGCAGCGTAGGTGGGGACATTCGCTACGAGCAGTACTTC
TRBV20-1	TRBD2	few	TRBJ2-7	CSAQLAGLTYEQYF	TGCAGTGCTCAACTAGCGGGATTGACCTACGAGCAGTACTTC
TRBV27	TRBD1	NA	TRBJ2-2	CASKGQENTGELFF	TGTGCCAGCAAGGGACAGGAGAACACCGGGGAGCTGTTTTTT
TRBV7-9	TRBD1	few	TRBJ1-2	CASSFLEYDRVGYGYTF	TGTGCCAGCAGCTTCTTGGAATACGACAGGGTTGGATATGGCTACACCTTC
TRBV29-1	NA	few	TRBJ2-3	CSVPSGDTQYF	TGCAGCGTTCCTTCGGGGGATACGCAGTATTTT
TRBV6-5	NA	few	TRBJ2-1	CASSSENYNEQFF	TGTGCCAGCAGTTCCGAGAACTACAATGAGCAGTTCTTC
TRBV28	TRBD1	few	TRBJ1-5	CASSSARGNGDQPQHF	TGTGCCAGCTCCTCCGCCAGGGGGAATGGGGATCAGCCCCAGCATTTT
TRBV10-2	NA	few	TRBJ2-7	CASSEFRGPYEQYF	TGCGCCAGCAGTGAGTTCAGGGGACCCTACGAGCAGTACTTC
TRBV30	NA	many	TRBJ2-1	CASSDSYNEQFF	TGTGCCTCTAGCGACTCCTACAATGAGCAGTTCTTC
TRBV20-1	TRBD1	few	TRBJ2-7	CSARGQGLWSEQYF	TGCAGTGCCCGCGGACAGGGCCTTTGGAGCGAGCAGTACTTC